The 2 T cell receptor beta chains in this list originate from one sample, sequenced in a study of identifying expanded T cells in peripheral blood. TCRdb's copy holds only in-frame clones and misses some; the assay was immunoSEQ multiplex PCR. The sample records over 90,000 clones, approximately 89% being singletons. The specimen sequenced was blood. All receptors come from a person between 18 and 75 years old in good health.

This clone was seen a single time. The chain couples TRBV6-5 to TRBJ2-1; possibly TRBD1 for D (6 bases). The CDR3 consists of 14 residues. CDR1 is MNHEY and CDR2 is SVGAGI in the germline V gene. V was clipped by 8 bases and J by 8 bases, with 19 bases between them. Here the CDR3 DNA reads TGTGCCAGCCGCCTTCCGCGCAGGGGCCATGAGCAGTTCTTC. This encodes CASRLPRRGHEQFF.

The chain links TRBV19 to TRBJ1-5, with TRBD1 matching over 11 bases. Germline CDR1 is LNHDA and CDR2 is SQIVND (reference sequence). Unmatched junction bases numbered 0, after V lost 4 bases and J lost 4 bases. The CDR3 length is 14 residues. This CDR3 is CASSRDRGNQPQHF. CDR3 coding DNA: TGTGCCAGTAGTAGGGACAGGGGGAATCAGCCCCAGCATTTT.